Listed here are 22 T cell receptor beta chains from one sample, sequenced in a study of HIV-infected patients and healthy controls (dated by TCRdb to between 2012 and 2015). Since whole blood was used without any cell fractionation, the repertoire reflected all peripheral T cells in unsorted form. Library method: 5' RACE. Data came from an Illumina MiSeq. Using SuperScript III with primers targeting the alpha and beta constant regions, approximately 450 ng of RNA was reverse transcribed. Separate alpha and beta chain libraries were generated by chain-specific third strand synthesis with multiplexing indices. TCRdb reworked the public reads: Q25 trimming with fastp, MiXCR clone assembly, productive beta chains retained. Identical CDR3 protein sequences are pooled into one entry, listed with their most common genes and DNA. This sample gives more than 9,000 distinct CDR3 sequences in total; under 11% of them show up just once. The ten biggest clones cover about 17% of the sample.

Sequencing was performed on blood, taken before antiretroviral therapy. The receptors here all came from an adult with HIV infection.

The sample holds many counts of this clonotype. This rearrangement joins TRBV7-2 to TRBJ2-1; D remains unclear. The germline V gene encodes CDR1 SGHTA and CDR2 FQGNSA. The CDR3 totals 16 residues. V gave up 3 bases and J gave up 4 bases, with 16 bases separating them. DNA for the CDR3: TGTGCCAGCAGCTTCTTACTTTCCTCAAATTACAATGAGCAGTTCTTC. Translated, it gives CASSFLLSSNYNEQFF.

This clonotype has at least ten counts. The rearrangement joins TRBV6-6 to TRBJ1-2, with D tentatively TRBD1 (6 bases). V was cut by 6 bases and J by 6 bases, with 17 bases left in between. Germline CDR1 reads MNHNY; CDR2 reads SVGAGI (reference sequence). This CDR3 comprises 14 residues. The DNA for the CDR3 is TGTGCCAGCAGATCCCAGGGGAATGCTCATGGCTACACCTTC. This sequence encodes CASRSQGNAHGYTF.

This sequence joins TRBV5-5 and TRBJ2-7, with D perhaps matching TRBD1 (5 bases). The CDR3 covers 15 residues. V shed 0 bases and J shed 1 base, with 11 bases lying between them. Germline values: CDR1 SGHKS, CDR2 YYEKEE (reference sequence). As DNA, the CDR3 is TGTGCCAGCAGCTTGGTTCAGGGCTGGTCCTACGAGCAGTACTTC. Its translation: CASSLVQGWSYEQYF.

The CDR3 protein is CASSLPSSYEQYF. In nucleotides, the CDR3 is TGCGCCAGCAGCTTGCCCAGCTCCTACGAGCAGTACTTC. This chain connects TRBV5-1 to TRBJ2-7, with D unresolved. This CDR3 region has 13 residues. Germline assignment: CDR1 SGHRS and CDR2 YFSETQ. Trimming removed 1 base from V and 0 bases from J, with 5 bases in between.

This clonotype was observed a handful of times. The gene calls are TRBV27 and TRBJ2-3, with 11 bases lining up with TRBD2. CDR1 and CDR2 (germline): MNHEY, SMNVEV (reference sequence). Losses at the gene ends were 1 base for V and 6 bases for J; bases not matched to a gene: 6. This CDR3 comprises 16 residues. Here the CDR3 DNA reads TGTGCCAGCAGTTTATTGGTAGCGGGAGGGCCGGATACGCAGTATTTT. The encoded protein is CASSLLVAGGPDTQYF.

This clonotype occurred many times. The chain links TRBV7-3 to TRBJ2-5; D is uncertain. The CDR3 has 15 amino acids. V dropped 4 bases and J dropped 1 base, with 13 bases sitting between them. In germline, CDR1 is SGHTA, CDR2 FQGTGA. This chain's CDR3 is CASSSRAAIQETQYF. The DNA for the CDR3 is TGTGCCAGCAGCTCTCGAGCCGCCATCCAAGAGACCCAGTACTTC.

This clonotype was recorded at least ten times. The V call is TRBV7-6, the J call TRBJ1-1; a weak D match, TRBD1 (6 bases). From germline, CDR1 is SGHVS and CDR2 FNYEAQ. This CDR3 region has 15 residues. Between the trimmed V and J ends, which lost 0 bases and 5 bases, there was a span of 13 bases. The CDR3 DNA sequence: TGTGCCAGCAGCTTAGCGTGGGGGCGCGAAACTGAAGCTTTCTTT. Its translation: CASSLAWGRETEAFF.

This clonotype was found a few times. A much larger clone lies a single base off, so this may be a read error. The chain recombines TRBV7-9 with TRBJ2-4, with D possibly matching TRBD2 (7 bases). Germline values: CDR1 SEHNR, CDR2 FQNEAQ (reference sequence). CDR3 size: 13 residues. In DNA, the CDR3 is TGTGCCATCAGCTTTCAGGGGAGGGACATTCAGTACTTC. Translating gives CAISFQGRDIQYF.

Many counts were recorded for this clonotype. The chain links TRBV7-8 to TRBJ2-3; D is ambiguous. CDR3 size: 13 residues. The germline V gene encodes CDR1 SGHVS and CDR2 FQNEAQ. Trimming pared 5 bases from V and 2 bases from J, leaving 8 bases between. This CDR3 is CASSPVPTDTQYF. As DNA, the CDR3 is TGTGCCAGCAGCCCCGTGCCCACAGATACGCAGTATTTT.

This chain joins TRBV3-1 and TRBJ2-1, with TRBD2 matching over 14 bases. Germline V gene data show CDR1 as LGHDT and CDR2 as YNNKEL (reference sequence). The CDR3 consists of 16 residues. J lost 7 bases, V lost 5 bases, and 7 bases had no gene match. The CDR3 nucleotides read TGTGCCAGCAGCAGGGGACTAGCGGGAGCGCGAAATGAGCAGTTCTTC. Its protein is CASSRGLAGARNEQFF.

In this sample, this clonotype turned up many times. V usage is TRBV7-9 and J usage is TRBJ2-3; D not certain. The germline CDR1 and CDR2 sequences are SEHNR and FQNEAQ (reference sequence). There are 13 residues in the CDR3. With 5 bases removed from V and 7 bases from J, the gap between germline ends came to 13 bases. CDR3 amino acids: CASSPGSPNTQYF. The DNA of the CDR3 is TGTGCCAGCAGCCCTGGTAGTCCCAATACGCAGTATTTT.

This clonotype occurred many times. The CDR3 DNA follows: TGTGCCAGCAGTTTGTCGACCGCTGAAGGCTACACCTTC. Residues: CASSLSTAEGYTF. The rearrangement uses TRBV28 and TRBJ1-2; D is unresolved. The V end lost 3 bases, the J end lost 8 bases, and 13 bases lay between the germline ends. Germline CDR1 reads MDHEN; CDR2 reads SYDVKM. This CDR3 has 13 amino acids.

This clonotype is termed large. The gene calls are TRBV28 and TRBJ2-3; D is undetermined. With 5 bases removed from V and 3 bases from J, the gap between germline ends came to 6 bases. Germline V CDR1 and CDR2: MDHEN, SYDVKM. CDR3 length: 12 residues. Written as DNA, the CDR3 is TGTGCCAGCAGTGACCCTACAGATACGCAGTATTTT. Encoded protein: CASSDPTDTQYF.

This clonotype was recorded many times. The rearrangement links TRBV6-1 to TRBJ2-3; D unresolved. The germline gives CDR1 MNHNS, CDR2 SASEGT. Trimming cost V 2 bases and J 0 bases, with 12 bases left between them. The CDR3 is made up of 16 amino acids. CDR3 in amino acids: CASSEKGTSSTDTQYF. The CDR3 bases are TGTGCCAGCAGTGAAAAAGGCACCTCTAGCACAGATACGCAGTATTTT.

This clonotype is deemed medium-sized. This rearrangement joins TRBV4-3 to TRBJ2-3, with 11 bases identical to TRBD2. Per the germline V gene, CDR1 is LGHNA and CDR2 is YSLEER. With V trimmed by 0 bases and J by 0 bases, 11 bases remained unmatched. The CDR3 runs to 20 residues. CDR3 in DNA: TGCGCCAGCAGCCAAGATCTTTCCCTAGCGGGAGGCCCGAGCACAGATACGCAGTATTTT. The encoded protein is CASSQDLSLAGGPSTDTQYF.

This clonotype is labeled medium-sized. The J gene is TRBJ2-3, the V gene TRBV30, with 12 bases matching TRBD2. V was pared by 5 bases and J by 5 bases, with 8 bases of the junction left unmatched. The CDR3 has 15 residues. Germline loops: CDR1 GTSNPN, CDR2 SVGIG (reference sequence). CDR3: CAWGPSGGVGDTQYF. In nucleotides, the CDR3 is TGTGCCTGGGGGCCTAGCGGGGGGGTTGGAGATACGCAGTATTTT.

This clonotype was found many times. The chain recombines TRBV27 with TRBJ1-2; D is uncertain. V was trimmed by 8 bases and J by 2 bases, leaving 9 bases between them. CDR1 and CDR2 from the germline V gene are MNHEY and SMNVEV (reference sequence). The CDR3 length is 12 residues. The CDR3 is CASRQENYGYTF. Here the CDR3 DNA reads TGTGCCAGCCGACAAGAGAACTATGGCTACACCTTC.

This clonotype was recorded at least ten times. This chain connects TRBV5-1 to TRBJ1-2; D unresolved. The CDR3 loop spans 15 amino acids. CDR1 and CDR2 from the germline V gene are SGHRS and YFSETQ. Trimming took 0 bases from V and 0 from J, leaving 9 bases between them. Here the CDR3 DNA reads TGCGCCAGCAGCTTGGACAGCCTCTCTAACTATGGCTACACCTTC. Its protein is CASSLDSLSNYGYTF.

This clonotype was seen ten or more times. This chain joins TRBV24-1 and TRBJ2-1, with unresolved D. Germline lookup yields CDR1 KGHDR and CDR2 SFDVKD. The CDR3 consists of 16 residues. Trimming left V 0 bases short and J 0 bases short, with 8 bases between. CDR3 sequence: CATSDLGRNSYNEQFF. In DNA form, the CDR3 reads TGTGCCACCAGTGATTTGGGTAGAAACTCCTACAATGAGCAGTTCTTC.

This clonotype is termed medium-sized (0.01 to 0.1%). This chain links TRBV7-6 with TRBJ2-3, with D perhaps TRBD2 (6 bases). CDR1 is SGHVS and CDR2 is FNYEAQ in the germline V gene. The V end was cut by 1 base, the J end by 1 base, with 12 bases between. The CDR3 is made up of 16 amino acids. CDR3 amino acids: CASSLVGGEGTDTQYF. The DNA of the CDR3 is TGTGCCAGCAGCTTAGTAGGAGGGGAAGGCACAGATACGCAGTATTTT.

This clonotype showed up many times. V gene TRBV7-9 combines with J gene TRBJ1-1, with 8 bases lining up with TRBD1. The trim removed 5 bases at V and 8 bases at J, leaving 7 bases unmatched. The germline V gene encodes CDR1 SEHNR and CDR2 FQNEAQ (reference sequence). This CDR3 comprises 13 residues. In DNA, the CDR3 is TGTGCCAGCAGCCCAGGGACAGGCCGAGAAGCTTTCTTT. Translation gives CASSPGTGREAFF.

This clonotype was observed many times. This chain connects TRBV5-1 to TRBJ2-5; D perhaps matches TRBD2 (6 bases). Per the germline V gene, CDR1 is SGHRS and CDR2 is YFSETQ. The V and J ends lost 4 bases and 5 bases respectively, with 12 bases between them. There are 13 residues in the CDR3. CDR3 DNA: TGCGCCAGCAGCGGCGGGACCCGGGAGACCCAGTACTTC. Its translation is CASSGGTRETQYF. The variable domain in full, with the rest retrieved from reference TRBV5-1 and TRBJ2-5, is KAGVTQTPRYLIKTRGQQVTLSCSPISGHRSVSWYQQTPGQGLQFLFEYFSETQRNKGNFPGRFSGRQFSNSRSEMNVSTLELGDSALYLCASSGGTRETQYFGPGTRLLVL.